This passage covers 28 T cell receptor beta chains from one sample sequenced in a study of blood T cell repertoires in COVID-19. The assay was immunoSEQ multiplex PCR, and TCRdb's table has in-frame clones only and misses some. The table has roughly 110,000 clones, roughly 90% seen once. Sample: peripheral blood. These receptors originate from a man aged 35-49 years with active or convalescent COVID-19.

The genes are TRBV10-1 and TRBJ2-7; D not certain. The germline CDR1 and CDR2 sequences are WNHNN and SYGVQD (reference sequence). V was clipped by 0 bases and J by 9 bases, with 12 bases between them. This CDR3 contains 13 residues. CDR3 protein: CASSESNSGVQYF. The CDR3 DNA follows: TGCGCCAGCAGTGAGTCGAACTCCGGTGTGCAGTACTTC.

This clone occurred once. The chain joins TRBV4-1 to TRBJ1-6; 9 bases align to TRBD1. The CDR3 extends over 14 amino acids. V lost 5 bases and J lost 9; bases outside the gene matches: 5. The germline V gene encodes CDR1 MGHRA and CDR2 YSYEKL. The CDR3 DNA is TGCGCCAGCAGCTTGGGACAGGGTAGTTCACCCCTCCACTTT. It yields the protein CASSLGQGSSPLHF.

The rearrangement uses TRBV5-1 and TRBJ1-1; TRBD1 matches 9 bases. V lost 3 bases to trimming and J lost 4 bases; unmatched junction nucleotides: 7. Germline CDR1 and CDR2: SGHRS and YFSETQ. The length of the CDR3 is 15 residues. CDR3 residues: CASSWGLTGGTEAFF. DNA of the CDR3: TGCGCCAGCAGCTGGGGTCTGACAGGGGGCACTGAAGCTTTCTTT.

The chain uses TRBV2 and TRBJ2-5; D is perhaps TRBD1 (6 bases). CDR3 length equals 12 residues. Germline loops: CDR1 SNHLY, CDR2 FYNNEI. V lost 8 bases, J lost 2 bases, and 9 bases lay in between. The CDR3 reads CASGQFQETQYF. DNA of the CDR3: TGTGCCAGCGGACAGTTTCAAGAGACCCAGTACTTC.

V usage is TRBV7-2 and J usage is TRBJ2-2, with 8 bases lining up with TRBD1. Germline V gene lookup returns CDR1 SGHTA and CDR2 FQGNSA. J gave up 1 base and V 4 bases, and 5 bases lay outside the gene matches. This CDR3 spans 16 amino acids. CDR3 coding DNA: TGTGCCAGCAGCTCTCGGACAGGGCAGAACACCGGGGAGCTGTTTTTT. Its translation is CASSSRTGQNTGELFF.

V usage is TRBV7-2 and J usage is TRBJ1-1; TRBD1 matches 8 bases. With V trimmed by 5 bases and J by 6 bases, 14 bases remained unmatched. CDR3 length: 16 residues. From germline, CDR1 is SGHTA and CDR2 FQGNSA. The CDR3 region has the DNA TGTGCCAGCAGCCCTAGTGGGGTGCAGGGGGCATCTGAAGCTTTCTTT. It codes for CASSPSGVQGASEAFF.

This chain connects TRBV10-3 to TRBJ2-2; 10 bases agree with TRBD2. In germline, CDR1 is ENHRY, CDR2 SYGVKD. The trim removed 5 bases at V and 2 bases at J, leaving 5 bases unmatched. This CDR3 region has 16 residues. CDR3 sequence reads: CAISSTSGDNTGELFF. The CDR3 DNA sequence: TGTGCCATCAGTTCAACTAGCGGGGACAACACCGGGGAGCTGTTTTTT.

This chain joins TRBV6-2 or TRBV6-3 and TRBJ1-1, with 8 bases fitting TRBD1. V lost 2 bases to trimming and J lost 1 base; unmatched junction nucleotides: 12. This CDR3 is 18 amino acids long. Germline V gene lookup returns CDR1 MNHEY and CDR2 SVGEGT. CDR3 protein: CASSYATVGGTGNTEAFF. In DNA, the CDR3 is TGTGCCAGCAGTTACGCTACGGTGGGGGGGACAGGGAACACTGAAGCTTTCTTT.

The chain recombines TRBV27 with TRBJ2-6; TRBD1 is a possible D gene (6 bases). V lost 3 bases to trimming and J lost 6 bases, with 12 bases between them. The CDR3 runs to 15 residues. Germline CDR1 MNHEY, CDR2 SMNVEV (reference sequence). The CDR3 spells CASSFWGPTANVLTF. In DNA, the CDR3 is TGTGCCAGCAGTTTTTGGGGGCCTACGGCCAACGTCCTGACTTTC.

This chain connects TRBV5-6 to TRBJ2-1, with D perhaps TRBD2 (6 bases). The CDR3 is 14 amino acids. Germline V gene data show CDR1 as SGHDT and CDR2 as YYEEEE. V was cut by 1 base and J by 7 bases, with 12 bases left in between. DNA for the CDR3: TGTGCCAGCAGCTTGACGGGACTCGGTAATGAGCAGTTCTTC. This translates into CASSLTGLGNEQFF.

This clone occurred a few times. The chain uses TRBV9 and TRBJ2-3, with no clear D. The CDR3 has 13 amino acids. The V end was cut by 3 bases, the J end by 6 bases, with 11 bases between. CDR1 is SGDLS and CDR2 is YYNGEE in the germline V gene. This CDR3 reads CASSASIGDTQYF. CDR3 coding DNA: TGTGCCAGCAGCGCCTCCATCGGGGATACGCAGTATTTT.

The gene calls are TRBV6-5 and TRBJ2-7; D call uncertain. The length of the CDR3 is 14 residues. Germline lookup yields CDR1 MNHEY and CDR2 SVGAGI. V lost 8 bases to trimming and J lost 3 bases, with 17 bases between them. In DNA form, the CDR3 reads TGTGCCAGCTCAGTGGTTCCCCTCGACTACGAGCAGTACTTC. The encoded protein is CASSVVPLDYEQYF.

In DNA, the CDR3 is TGTGCCAGCAGCAAAAAACGGGGGACTGAAGCTTTCTTT. Encoded protein: CASSKKRGTEAFF. The V gene is TRBV6-5, the J gene TRBJ1-1, with D possibly being TRBD1 (5 bases). With 6 bases removed from V and 5 bases from J, the gap between germline ends came to 13 bases. In germline, CDR1 is MNHEY, CDR2 SVGAGI. CDR3 size: 13 residues.

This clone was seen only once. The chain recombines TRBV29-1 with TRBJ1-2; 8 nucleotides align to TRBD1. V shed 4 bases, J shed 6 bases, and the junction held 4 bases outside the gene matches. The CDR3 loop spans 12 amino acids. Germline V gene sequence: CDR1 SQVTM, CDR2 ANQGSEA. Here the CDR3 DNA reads TGCAGCGTTGCACGGGGACAGGATGGCTACACCTTC. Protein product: CSVARGQDGYTF. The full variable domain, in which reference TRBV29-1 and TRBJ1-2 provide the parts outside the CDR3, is SAVISQKPSRDICQRGTSLTIQCQVDSQVTMMFWYRQQPGQSLTLIATANQGSEATYESGFVIDKFPISRPNLTFSTLTVSNMSPEDSSIYLCSVARGQDGYTFGSGTRLTVV.

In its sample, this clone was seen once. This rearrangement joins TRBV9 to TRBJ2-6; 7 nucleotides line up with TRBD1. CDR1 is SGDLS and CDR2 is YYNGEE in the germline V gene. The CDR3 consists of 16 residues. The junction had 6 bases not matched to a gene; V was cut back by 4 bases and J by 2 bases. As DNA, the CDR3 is TGTGCCAGCAGCATCCACAGGGGCCCTGGGGCCAACGTCCTGACTTTC. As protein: CASSIHRGPGANVLTF.

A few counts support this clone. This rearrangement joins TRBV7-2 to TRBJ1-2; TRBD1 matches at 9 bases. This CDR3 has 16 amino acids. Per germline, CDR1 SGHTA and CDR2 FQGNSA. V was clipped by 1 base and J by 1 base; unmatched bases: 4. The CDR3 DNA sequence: TGTGCCAGCAGCTTAGGTACAGGGGGCTTTAACTATGGCTACACCTTC. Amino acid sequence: CASSLGTGGFNYGYTF.

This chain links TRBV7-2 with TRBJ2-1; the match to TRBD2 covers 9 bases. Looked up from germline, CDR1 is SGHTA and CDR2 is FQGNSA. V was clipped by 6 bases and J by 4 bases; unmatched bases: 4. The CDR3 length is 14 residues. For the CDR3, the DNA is TGTGCCAGCAGTCTAGCGGGACCTTACAATGAGCAGTTCTTC. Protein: CASSLAGPYNEQFF.

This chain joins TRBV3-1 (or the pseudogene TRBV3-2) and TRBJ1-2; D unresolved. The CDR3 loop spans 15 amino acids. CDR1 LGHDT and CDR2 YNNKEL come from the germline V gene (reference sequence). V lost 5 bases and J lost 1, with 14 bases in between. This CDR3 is CASSYSTTDNYGYTF. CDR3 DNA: TGTGCCAGCAGCTATTCTACCACTGATAACTATGGCTACACCTTC.

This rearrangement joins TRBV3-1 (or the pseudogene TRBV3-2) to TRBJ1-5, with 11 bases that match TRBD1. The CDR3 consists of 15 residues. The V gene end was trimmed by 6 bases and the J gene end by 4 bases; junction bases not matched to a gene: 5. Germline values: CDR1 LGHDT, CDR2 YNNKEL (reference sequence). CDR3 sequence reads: CASRGQGATNQPQHF. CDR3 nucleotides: TGTGCCAGCAGAGGACAGGGGGCAACAAATCAGCCCCAGCATTTT.

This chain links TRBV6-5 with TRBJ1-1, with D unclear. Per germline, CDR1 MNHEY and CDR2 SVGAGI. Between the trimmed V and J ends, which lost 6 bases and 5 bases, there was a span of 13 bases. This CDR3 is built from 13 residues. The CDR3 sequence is CASRSPSGTEAFF. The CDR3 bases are TGTGCCAGCAGATCACCATCCGGGACTGAAGCTTTCTTT.

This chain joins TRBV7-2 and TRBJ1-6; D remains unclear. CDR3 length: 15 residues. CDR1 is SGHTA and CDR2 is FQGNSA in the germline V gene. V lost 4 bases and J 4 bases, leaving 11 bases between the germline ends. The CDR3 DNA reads TGTGCCAGCAGCTACTCAGGCCTTTATAATTCACCCCTCCACTTT. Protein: CASSYSGLYNSPLHF. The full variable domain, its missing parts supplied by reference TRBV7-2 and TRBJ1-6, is GAGVSQSPSNKVTEKGKDVELRCDPISGHTALYWYRQSLGQGLEFLIYFQGNSAPDKSGLPSDRFSAERTGGSVSTLTIQRTQQEDSAVYLCASSYSGLYNSPLHFGNGTRLTVT.

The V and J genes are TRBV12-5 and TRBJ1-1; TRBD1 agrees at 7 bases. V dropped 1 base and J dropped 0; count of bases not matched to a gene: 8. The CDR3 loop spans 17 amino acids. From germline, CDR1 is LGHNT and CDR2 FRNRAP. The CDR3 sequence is CASGLAAGDSLNTEAFF. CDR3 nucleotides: TGTGCTAGTGGTTTGGCCGCTGGGGACAGCCTGAACACTGAAGCTTTCTTT.

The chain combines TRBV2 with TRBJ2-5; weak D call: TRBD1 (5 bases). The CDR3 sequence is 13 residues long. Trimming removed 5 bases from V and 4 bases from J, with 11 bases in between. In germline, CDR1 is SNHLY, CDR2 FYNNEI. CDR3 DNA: TGTGCCAGCAGTCCCAGGGTCGGAGAGACCCAGTACTTC. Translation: CASSPRVGETQYF.

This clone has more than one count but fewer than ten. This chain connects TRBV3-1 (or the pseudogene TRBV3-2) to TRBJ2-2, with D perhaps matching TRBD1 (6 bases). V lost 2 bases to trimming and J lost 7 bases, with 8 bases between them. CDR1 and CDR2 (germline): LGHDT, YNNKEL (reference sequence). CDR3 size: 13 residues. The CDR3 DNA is TGTGCCAGCAGCCAACAGACAGGCGGGGAGCTGTTTTTT. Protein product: CASSQQTGGELFF.

CDR3 nucleotide sequence: TGTGCCTGGAGTGTAGGGGCGGGAGGAGTAGAGACCCAGTACTTC. Its protein product is CAWSVGAGGVETQYF. The chain employs TRBV30 and TRBJ2-5; 8 bases map to TRBD2. The CDR3 has 15 residues. The germline gives CDR1 GTSNPN, CDR2 SVGIG (reference sequence). The ends lost 0 bases at V and 4 bases at J; junction bases unmatched: 7.

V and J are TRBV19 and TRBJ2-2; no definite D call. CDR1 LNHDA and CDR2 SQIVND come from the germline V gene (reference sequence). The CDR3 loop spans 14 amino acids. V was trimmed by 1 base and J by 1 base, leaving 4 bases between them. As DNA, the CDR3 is TGTGCCAGTAGTATAGCCCGGAACACCGGGGAGCTGTTTTTT. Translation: CASSIARNTGELFF.

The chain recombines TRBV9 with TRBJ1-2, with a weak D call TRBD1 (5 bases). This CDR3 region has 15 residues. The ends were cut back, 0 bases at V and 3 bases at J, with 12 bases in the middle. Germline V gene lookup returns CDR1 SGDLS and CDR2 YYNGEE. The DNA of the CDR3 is TGTGCCAGCAGCGTAGGGGTTGCAGGGTACTATGGCTACACCTTC. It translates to CASSVGVAGYYGYTF.

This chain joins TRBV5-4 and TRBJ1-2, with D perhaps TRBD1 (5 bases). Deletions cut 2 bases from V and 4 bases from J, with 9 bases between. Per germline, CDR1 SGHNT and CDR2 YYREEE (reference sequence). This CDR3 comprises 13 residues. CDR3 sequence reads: CASSFGGVYGYTF. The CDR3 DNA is TGTGCCAGCAGCTTTGGAGGGGTCTATGGCTACACCTTC.